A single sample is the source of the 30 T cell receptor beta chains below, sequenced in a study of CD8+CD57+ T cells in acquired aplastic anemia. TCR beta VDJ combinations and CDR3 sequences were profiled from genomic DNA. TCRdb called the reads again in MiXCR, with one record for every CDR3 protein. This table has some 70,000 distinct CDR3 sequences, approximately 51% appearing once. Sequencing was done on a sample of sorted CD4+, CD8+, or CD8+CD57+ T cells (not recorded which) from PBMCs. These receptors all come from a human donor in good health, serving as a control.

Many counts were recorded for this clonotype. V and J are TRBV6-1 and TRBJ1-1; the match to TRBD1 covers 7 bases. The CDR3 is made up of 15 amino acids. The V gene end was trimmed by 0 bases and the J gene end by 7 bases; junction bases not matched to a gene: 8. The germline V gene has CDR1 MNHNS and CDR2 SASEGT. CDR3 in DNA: TGTGCCAGCAGTGAAGCCACCGGGACAGCAATTGAAGCTTTCTTT. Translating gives CASSEATGTAIEAFF.

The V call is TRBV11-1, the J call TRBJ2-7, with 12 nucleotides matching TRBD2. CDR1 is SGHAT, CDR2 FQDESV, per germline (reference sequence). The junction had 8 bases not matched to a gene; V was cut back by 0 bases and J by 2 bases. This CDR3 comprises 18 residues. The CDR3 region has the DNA TGTGCCAGCAGCTTAGCGAGGGCTAGCGGGGGGGATCCCTACGAGCAGTACTTC. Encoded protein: CASSLARASGGDPYEQYF.

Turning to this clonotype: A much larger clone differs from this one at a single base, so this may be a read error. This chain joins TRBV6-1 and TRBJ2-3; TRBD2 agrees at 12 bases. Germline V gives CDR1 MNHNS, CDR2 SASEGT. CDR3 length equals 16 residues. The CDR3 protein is CAGSPGLAGSTDTQYF. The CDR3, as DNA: TGTGCCGGCAGTCCTGGACTAGCGGGGAGCACAGATACGCAGTATTTT.

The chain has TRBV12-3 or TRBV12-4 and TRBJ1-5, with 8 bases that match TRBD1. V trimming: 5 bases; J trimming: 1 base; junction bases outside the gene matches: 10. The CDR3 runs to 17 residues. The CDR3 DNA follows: TGTGCCAGCAGTCCTGGACAGGGCCAGTGGAGCAATCAGCCCCAGCATTTT. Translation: CASSPGQGQWSNQPQHF.

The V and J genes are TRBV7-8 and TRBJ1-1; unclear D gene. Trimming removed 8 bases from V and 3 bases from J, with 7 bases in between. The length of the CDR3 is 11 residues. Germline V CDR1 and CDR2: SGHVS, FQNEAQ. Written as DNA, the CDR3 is TGTGCCAGCGTCGGCGACACTGAAGCTTTCTTT. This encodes CASVGDTEAFF.

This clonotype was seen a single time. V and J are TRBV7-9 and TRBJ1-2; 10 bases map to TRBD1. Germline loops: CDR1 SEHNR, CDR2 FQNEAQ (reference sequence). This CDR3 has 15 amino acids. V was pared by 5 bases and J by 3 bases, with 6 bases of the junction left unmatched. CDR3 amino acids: CASSVRQGADYGYTF. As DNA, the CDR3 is TGTGCCAGCAGCGTCCGACAGGGGGCTGACTATGGCTACACCTTC.

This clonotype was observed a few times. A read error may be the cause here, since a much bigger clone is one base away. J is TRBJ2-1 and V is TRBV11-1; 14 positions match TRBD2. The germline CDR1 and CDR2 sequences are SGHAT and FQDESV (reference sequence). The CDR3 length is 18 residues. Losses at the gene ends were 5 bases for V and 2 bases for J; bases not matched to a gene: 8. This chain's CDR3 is CASSPGTSGRETYNEQFF. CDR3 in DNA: TGTGCCAGCAGCCCCGGGACTAGCGGGAGAGAAACCTACAATGAGCAGTTCTTC.

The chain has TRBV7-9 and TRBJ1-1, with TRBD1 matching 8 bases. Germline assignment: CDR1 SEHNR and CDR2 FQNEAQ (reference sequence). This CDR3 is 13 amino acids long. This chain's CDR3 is CATPGGENTEAFF. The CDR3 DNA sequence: TGTGCAACCCCAGGGGGCGAGAACACTGAAGCTTTCTTT. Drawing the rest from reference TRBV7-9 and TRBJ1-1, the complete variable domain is DTGVSQNPRHKITKRGQNVTFRCDPISEHNRLYWYRQTLGQGPEFLTYFQNEAQLEKSRLLSDRFSAERPKGSFSTLEIQRTEQGDSAMYLCATPGGENTEAFFGQGTRLTVV.

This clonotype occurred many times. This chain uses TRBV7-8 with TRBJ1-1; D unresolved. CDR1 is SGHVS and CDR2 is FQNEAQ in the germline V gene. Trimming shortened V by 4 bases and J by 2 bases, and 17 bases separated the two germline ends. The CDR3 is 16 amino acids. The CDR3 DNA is TGTGCCAGCAGCTCCCGATTTAACACACTAAACACTGAAGCTTTCTTT. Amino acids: CASSSRFNTLNTEAFF.

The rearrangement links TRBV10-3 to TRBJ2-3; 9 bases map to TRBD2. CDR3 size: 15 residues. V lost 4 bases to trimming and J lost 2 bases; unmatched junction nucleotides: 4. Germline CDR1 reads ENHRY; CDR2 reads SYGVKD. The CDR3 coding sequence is TGTGCCATCAGTGGGGCGGGAGGGAACACAGATACGCAGTATTTT. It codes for CAISGAGGNTDTQYF.

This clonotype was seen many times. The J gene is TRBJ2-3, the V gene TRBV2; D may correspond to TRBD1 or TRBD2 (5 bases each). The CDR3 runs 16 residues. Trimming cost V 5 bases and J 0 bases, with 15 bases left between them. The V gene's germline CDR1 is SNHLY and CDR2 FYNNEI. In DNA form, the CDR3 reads TGTGCCAGCAGTATACCCCGGGACGCTAGCACAGATACGCAGTATTTT. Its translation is CASSIPRDASTDTQYF.

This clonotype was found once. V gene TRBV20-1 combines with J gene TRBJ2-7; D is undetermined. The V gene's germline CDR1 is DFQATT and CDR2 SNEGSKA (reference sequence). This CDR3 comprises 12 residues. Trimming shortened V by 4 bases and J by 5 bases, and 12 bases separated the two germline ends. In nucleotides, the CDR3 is TGCAGTGCTATCGCCGGAATCCACGAGCAGTACTTC. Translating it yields CSAIAGIHEQYF.

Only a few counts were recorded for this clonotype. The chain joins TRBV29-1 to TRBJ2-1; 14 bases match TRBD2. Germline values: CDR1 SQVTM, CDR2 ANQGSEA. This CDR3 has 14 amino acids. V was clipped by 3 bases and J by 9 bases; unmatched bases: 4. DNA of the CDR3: TGCAGCGTTGAGGCGACTAGCGGGAGGGTTGAGCAGTTCTTC. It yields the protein CSVEATSGRVEQFF.

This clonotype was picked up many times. CDR3 bases: TGTGCCAGTAGTATAGTATCAGACATGAACACTGAAGCTTTCTTT. It codes for CASSIVSDMNTEAFF. V usage is TRBV19 and J usage is TRBJ1-1, with unresolved D. The germline V gene encodes CDR1 LNHDA and CDR2 SQIVND (reference sequence). CDR3 size: 15 residues. Deletions cut 1 base from V and 0 bases from J, with 9 bases between.

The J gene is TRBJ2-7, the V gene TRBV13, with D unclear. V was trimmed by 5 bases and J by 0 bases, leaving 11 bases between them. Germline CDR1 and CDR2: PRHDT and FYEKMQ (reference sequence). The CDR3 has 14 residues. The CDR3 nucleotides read TGTGCCAGCAGCACGGGTTACAGCTCCTACGAGCAGTACTTC. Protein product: CASSTGYSSYEQYF.

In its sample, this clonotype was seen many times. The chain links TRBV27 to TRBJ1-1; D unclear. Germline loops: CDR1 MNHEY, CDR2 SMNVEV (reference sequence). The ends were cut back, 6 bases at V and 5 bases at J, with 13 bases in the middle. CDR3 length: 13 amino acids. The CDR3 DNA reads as TGTGCCAGCAGGGGATCGGGAGGTACTGAAGCTTTCTTT. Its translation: CASRGSGGTEAFF.

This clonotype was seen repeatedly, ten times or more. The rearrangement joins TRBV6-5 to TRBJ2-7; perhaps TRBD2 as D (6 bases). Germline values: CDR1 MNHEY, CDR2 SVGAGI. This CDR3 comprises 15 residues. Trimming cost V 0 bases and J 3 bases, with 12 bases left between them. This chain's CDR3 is CASSYSSGGNYEQYF. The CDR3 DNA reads TGTGCCAGCAGTTACTCTTCCGGGGGAAACTACGAGCAGTACTTC.

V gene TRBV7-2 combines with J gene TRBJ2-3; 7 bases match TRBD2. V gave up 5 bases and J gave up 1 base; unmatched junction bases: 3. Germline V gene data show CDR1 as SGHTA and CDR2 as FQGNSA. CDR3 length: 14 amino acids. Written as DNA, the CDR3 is TGTGCCAGCAGCCTCAGCGGGGGCACAGATACGCAGTATTTT. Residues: CASSLSGGTDTQYF. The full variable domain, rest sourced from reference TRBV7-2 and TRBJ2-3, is GAGVSQSPSNKVTEKGKDVELRCDPISGHTALYWYRQSLGQGLEFLIYFQGNSAPDKSGLPSDRFSAERTGGSVSTLTIQRTQQEDSAVYLCASSLSGGTDTQYFGPGTRLTVL.

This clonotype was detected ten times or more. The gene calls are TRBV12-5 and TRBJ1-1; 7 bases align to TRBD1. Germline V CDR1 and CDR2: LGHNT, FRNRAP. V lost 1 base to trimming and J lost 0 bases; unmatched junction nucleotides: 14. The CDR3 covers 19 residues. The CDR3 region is CASGLATGTEVPMNTEAFF. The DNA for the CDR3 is TGTGCTAGTGGTTTGGCAACCGGGACAGAAGTACCGATGAACACTGAAGCTTTCTTT.

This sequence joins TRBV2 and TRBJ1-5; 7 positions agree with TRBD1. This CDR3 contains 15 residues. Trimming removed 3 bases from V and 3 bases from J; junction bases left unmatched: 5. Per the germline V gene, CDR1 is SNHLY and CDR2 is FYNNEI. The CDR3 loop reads CASSDGRGDNQPQHF. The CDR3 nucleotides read TGTGCCAGCAGTGATGGCAGGGGGGACAATCAGCCCCAGCATTTT.

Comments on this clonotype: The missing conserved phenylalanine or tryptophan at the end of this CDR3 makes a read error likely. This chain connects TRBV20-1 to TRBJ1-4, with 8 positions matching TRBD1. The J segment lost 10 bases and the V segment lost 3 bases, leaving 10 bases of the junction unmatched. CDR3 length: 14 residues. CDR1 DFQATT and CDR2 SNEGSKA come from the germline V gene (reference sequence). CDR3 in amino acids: CSAREQGAYGKLFL. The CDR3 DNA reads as TGCAGTGCTAGGGAGCAGGGGGCCTATGGAAAACTGTTTCTT.

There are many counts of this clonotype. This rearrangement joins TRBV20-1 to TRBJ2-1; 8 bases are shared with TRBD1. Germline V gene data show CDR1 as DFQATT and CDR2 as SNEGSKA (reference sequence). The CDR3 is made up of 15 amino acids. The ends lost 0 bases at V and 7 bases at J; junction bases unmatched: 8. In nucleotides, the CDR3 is TGCAGTGCTAGAGAAATGGGACAGGTGGAAAATGAGCAGTTCTTC. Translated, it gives CSAREMGQVENEQFF.

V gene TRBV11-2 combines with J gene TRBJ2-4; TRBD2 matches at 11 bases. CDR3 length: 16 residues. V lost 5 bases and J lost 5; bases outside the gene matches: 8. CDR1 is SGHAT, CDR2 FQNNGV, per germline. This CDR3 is CASSAWTGLAENIQYF. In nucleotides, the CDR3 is TGTGCCAGCAGCGCCTGGACGGGACTAGCGGAAAACATTCAGTACTTC.

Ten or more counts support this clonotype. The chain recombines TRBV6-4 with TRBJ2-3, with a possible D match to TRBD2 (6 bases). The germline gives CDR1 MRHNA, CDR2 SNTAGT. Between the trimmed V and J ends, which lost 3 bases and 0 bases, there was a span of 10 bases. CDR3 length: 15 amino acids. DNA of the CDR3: TGTGCCAGCAGTGAGAGGGCGGGGAGCACAGATACGCAGTATTTT. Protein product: CASSERAGSTDTQYF.

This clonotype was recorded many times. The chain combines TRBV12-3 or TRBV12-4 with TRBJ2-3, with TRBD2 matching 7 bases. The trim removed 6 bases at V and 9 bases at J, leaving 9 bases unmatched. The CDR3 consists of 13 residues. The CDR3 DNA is TGTGCCAGCAGCTCATACAGGCGGGAGACGCAGTATTTT. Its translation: CASSSYRRETQYF.

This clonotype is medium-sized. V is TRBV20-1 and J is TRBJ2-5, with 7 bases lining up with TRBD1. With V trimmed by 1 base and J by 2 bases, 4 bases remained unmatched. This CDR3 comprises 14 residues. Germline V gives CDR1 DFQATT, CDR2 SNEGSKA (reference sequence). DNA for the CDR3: TGCAGTGCTAGAGGTCCGGGACAGCAAGAGACCCAGTACTTC. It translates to CSARGPGQQETQYF.

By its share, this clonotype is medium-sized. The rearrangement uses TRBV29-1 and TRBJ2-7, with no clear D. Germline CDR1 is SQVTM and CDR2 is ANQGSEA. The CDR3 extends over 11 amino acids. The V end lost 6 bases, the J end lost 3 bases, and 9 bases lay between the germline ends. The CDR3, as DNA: TGCAGCGTCAAGTCTGGCTACGAGCAGTACTTC. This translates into CSVKSGYEQYF.

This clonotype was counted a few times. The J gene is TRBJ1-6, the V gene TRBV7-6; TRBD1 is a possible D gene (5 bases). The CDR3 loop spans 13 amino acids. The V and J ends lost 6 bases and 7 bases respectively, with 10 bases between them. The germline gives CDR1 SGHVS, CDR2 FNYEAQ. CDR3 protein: CASRQGLNSPLHF. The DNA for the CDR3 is TGTGCCAGCAGGCAGGGTTTGAATTCACCCCTCCACTTT. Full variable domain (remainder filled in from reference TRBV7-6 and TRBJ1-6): GAGVSQSPRYKVTKRGQDVALRCDPISGHVSLYWYRQALGQGPEFLTYFNYEAQQDKSGLPNDRFSAERPEGSISTLTIQRTEQRDSAMYRCASRQGLNSPLHFGNGTRLTVT.

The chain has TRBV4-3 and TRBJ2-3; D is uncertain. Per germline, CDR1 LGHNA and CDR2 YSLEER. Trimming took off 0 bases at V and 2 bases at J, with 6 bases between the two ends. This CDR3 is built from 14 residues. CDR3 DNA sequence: TGCGCCAGCAGCCAAGAATGGACCACAGATACGCAGTATTTT. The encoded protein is CASSQEWTTDTQYF.

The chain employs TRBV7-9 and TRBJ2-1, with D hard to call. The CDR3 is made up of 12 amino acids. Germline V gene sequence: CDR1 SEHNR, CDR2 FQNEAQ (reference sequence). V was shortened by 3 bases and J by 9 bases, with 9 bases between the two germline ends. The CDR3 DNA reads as TGTGCCAGCAGCTTCCGGGCTAGTGAGCAGTTCTTC. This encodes CASSFRASEQFF.